The 30 T cell receptor beta chains below all came from one sample that was sequenced in a study of low-dose radiotherapy and immunotherapy resistance in tumors. Covering alpha and beta chains, TRAV- and TRBV-specific primers were used for the first-strand cDNA. It was with a constant-region primer and a V-primer adapter that TCRs were amplified over roughly 19 PCR cycles. TCRdb re-derived calls from the reads in MiXCR, one entry per CDR3 protein. The sample shows approximately 84,000 distinct CDR3 sequences, roughly 19% of them seen only once. Time point described: before trial treatment. The source material was PBMCs, sampled before treatment. Receptors originate from a male donor with prostate cancer.

V is TRBV5-1 and J is TRBJ1-6; tentatively, D is TRBD1 (6 bases). This CDR3 spans 15 amino acids. V was pared by 5 bases and J by 7 bases, with 16 bases between. Looked up from germline, CDR1 is SGHRS and CDR2 is YFSETQ. The CDR3 is CASSLTQGGNSPLHF. The CDR3 region has the DNA TGCGCCAGCAGTCTTACACAGGGAGGGAATTCACCCCTCCACTTT.

At least ten counts were recorded for this clonotype. The chain has TRBV9 and TRBJ1-3; D is unresolved. CDR1 is SGDLS and CDR2 is YYNGEE in the germline V gene. V lost 0 bases to trimming and J lost 0 bases, with 10 bases between them. CDR3 length: 16 amino acids. This CDR3 reads CASSVGGRTSGNTIYF. In DNA form, the CDR3 reads TGTGCCAGCAGCGTAGGTGGGCGGACCTCTGGAAACACCATATATTTT.

This clonotype was seen ten or more times. The rearrangement uses TRBV4-1 and TRBJ2-5; D is possibly TRBD2 (6 bases). From germline, CDR1 is MGHRA and CDR2 YSYEKL. This CDR3 has 17 residues. Deletions cut 0 bases from V and 0 bases from J, with 14 bases between. CDR3 protein: CASSQDRGSGYQETQYF. The CDR3 bases are TGCGCCAGCAGCCAAGATCGGGGTAGCGGATACCAAGAGACCCAGTACTTC.

The rearrangement uses TRBV7-6 and TRBJ2-1, with D unresolved. Germline lookup yields CDR1 SGHVS and CDR2 FNYEAQ. V was shortened by 5 bases and J by 9 bases, with 14 bases between the two germline ends. The CDR3 runs 13 residues. The CDR3 region is CASSSLVSTEQFF. The CDR3 coding sequence is TGTGCCAGCAGCAGCTTAGTTAGCACTGAGCAGTTCTTC.

The chain has TRBV20-1 and TRBJ2-2; 8 nucleotides line up with TRBD1. The CDR3 sequence is 14 residues long. Germline CDR1 DFQATT, CDR2 SNEGSKA (reference sequence). V was clipped by 5 bases and J by 1 base; unmatched bases: 3. CDR3 bases: TGCAGTGCTCCCGACAGGGGGAACACCGGGGAGCTGTTTTTT. Translating it yields CSAPDRGNTGELFF.

The chain couples TRBV19 to TRBJ2-5, with TRBD1 as a possible D gene (5 bases). Trimming left V 5 bases short and J 2 bases short, with 18 bases between. The CDR3 runs 16 residues. Germline V gene data show CDR1 as LNHDA and CDR2 as SQIVND (reference sequence). The CDR3 sequence: CASSPGGAGFQETQYF. CDR3 nucleotides: TGTGCCAGTAGTCCGGGTGGGGCAGGCTTTCAAGAGACCCAGTACTTC.

This sequence joins TRBV7-2 and TRBJ1-5, with unresolved D. Germline V gives CDR1 SGHTA, CDR2 FQGNSA. The length of the CDR3 is 15 residues. Trimming stripped 2 bases from V and 3 bases from J, with 11 bases between. In nucleotides, the CDR3 is TGTGCCAGCAGCTTAATGGGGATAGTCAATCAGCCCCAGCATTTT. This gives the protein CASSLMGIVNQPQHF.

The table lists this clonotype with many counts. The V call is TRBV29-1, the J call TRBJ2-2; possibly TRBD1 for D (5 bases). V was pared by 7 bases and J by 1 base, with 7 bases between. This CDR3 region has 12 residues. The germline V gene encodes CDR1 SQVTM and CDR2 ANQGSEA. The CDR3 region is CSGQRNTGELFF. The CDR3 region has the DNA TGCAGCGGACAGAGGAACACCGGGGAGCTGTTTTTT.

There are many counts of this clonotype. The V call is TRBV2, the J call TRBJ1-2; 10 bases align to TRBD1. J was trimmed by 2 bases and V by 1 base; bases with no gene match: 4. Germline V gene sequence: CDR1 SNHLY, CDR2 FYNNEI. The CDR3 has 16 amino acids. CDR3 protein: CASSEGGTGANYGYTF. In DNA, the CDR3 is TGTGCCAGCAGTGAAGGAGGGACAGGGGCCAACTATGGCTACACCTTC. The whole variable domain, filled in from reference TRBV2 and TRBJ1-2, reads EPEVTQTPSHQVTQMGQEVILRCVPISNHLYFYWYRQILGQKVEFLVSFYNNEISEKSEIFDDQFSVERPDGSNFTLKIRSTKLEDSAMYFCASSEGGTGANYGYTFGSGTRLTVV.

This clonotype was seen repeatedly, ten times or more. The rearrangement links TRBV13 to TRBJ2-7; D is ambiguous. V gave up 0 bases and J gave up 6 bases, with 9 bases separating them. The CDR3 extends over 13 amino acids. Per the germline V gene, CDR1 is PRHDT and CDR2 is FYEKMQ (reference sequence). The chain's CDR3 is CASSLGWNGEQYF. In DNA, the CDR3 is TGTGCCAGCAGCTTAGGCTGGAATGGCGAGCAGTACTTC.

This clonotype was counted a single time. It differs at one base from a far larger clone, so likely a read error. The V gene is TRBV6-8, the J gene TRBJ1-6; 8 nucleotides align to TRBD1. The V and J ends lost 9 bases and 6 bases, in that order; junction bases with no gene match: 10. CDR3 length equals 15 residues. The germline V gene encodes CDR1 MNHGY and CDR2 SAAAGT. The DNA for the CDR3 is TGTGCCAGGAAACCGTCGGACAGGGCTAATTCACCCCTCCACTTT. Its translation is CARKPSDRANSPLHF.

This clonotype was found a few times. This rearrangement joins TRBV16 to TRBJ1-5, with TRBD1 matching 8 bases. Germline V gene lookup returns CDR1 KGHSY and CDR2 FQNENV. V shed 0 bases and J 6 bases; nucleotides not matched to a gene: 4. This CDR3 comprises 15 residues. CDR3 region: CASSQSDRVRQPQHF. CDR3 in DNA: TGTGCCAGCAGCCAATCGGACAGGGTACGTCAGCCCCAGCATTTT.

The chain recombines TRBV15 with TRBJ2-3; TRBD2 matches at 10 bases. Trimming at V came to 10 bases and at J to 0 bases, leaving 7 bases not matched to a gene. CDR1 LNHNV and CDR2 YYDKDF come from the germline V gene (reference sequence). CDR3 length equals 15 residues. The CDR3 DNA reads as TGTGCCATCCAGCAGCGGGGGGGAAGCACAGATACGCAGTATTTT. Amino acid sequence: CAIQQRGGSTDTQYF.

Many counts were recorded for this clonotype. This chain uses TRBV29-1 with TRBJ1-1; D remains unclear. V dropped 5 bases and J dropped 8 bases, with 9 bases sitting between them. Germline V gene sequence: CDR1 SQVTM, CDR2 ANQGSEA. CDR3 length: 10 amino acids. CDR3 DNA sequence: TGCAGCGTTTTTGAGGGCGAAGCTTTCTTT. Translation: CSVFEGEAFF.

This clonotype showed up many times. The rearrangement joins TRBV3-1 to TRBJ2-1, with D possibly being TRBD1 or TRBD2 (5 bases each). Trimming took 2 bases from V and 8 from J, leaving 13 bases between them. The CDR3 consists of 14 residues. Germline loops: CDR1 LGHDT, CDR2 YNNKEL (reference sequence). DNA for the CDR3: TGTGCCAGCAGCCAACGGGACCAAATCGATGAGCAGTTCTTC. Translated, it gives CASSQRDQIDEQFF.

This clonotype occurred many times. This chain uses TRBV5-1 with TRBJ2-5; D not certain. The V gene lost 0 bases and the J gene lost 5 bases, with 17 bases spanning the gap. This CDR3 spans 16 amino acids. The V gene's germline CDR1 is SGHRS and CDR2 YFSETQ. The CDR3 reads CASSLALRVDGETQYF. The DNA of the CDR3 is TGCGCCAGCAGCTTGGCCCTTCGGGTGGATGGCGAGACCCAGTACTTC.

The count of this clonotype is one. The J gene is TRBJ1-2, the V gene TRBV5-1; TRBD1 might be the D (5 bases). In germline, CDR1 is SGHRS, CDR2 YFSETQ. The CDR3 contains 16 residues. Trimming shortened V by 0 bases and J by 6 bases, and 18 bases separated the two germline ends. CDR3 nucleotide sequence: TGCGCCAGCAGCTTGGAGGGGAGTCGGGGGGATAATGGCTACACCTTC. It specifies CASSLEGSRGDNGYTF.

This clonotype was seen ten or more times. CDR3 bases: TGTGCCAGCCGGCGTGGATCAAAGAACACTGAAGCTTTCTTT. Protein: CASRRGSKNTEAFF. V gene TRBV6-2 or TRBV6-3 combines with J gene TRBJ1-1; D is ambiguous. Germline CDR1 reads MNHEY; CDR2 reads SVGEGT. CDR3 size: 14 residues. V was trimmed by 8 bases and J by 1 base, leaving 14 bases between them.

This clonotype has a handful of counts. This rearrangement joins TRBV6-8 to TRBJ1-1; D unresolved. The germline gives CDR1 MNHGY, CDR2 SAAAGT. V shed 0 bases and J shed 10 bases, with 15 bases lying between them. The CDR3 extends over 14 amino acids. CDR3 residues: CASSYSADFRAAFF. CDR3 coding DNA: TGTGCCAGCAGTTACTCTGCTGACTTTCGTGCAGCTTTCTTT.

Ten or more counts support this clonotype. The chain couples TRBV13 to TRBJ1-5; 7 bases fit TRBD1. The CDR3 loop spans 15 amino acids. Losses at the gene ends were 6 bases for V and 0 bases for J; bases not matched to a gene: 5. In germline, CDR1 is PRHDT, CDR2 FYEKMQ (reference sequence). For the CDR3, the DNA is TGTGCCAGCAGTGGGACAGTGAATAGCAATCAGCCCCAGCATTTT. Its translation is CASSGTVNSNQPQHF.

The sample holds many counts of this clonotype. The chain combines TRBV2 with TRBJ1-2; D call uncertain. Germline CDR1 is SNHLY and CDR2 is FYNNEI. The CDR3 spans 11 residues. V lost 2 bases to trimming and J lost 6 bases, with 4 bases between them. CDR3 in DNA: TGTGCCAGCAGTGAATCGGATGGCTACACCTTC. Protein: CASSESDGYTF.

This clonotype was recorded many times. The chain combines TRBV10-3 with TRBJ2-2, with 7 bases identical to TRBD2. Looked up from germline, CDR1 is ENHRY and CDR2 is SYGVKD. CDR3 size: 15 residues. V was pared by 8 bases and J by 2 bases, with 8 bases of the junction left unmatched. CDR3 coding DNA: TGTGCCATCCGATCCCTAGCGGCAAACACCGGGGAGCTGTTTTTT. Translation: CAIRSLAANTGELFF.

Remarks on this clonotype: It is likely a read error: a sequence one base away is far more abundant. V gene TRBV29-1 combines with J gene TRBJ2-5; 10 bases fit TRBD1. V lost 8 bases to trimming and J lost 11 bases; unmatched junction nucleotides: 11. The CDR3 runs 12 residues. Germline lookup yields CDR1 SQVTM and CDR2 ANQGSEA. The DNA for the CDR3 is TGCAGCACGGGACAGGGGTCTAATGAGCAGTACTTC. Its translation is CSTGQGSNEQYF.

This clonotype was recorded at least ten times. The chain recombines TRBV4-2 with TRBJ2-2; D remains unclear. CDR3 size: 13 residues. Germline V gives CDR1 LGHNA, CDR2 YNFKEQ. The V gene lost 2 bases and the J gene lost 6 bases, with 7 bases spanning the gap. CDR3 nucleotide sequence: TGTGCCAGCAGCCAAATAGGGTCCGGGGAGCTGTTTTTT. Amino acids: CASSQIGSGELFF.

The table lists this clonotype with many counts. The V gene is TRBV12-3 or TRBV12-4, the J gene TRBJ2-2; a possible D gene is TRBD1 (5 bases). The V gene lost 1 base and the J gene lost 3 bases, with 9 bases spanning the gap. The CDR3 runs 15 residues. The CDR3 loop is CASSLVDRYTGELFF. In nucleotides, the CDR3 is TGTGCCAGCAGTTTAGTCGACAGATACACCGGGGAGCTGTTTTTT.

This clonotype appeared a few times. As DNA, the CDR3 is TGCGCCAGCAGCCAACAGGAAAATGAAGAGACCCAGTACTTC. Its protein is CASSQQENEETQYF. This chain connects TRBV5-1 to TRBJ2-5; D may be TRBD1 (5 bases). The CDR3 loop spans 14 amino acids. Germline lookup yields CDR1 SGHRS and CDR2 YFSETQ. Between the trimmed V and J ends, which lost 4 bases and 3 bases, there was a span of 13 bases.

This clonotype came up many times. The chain links TRBV5-1 to TRBJ2-5, with TRBD1 matching 7 bases. This CDR3 is built from 14 residues. Germline loops: CDR1 SGHRS, CDR2 YFSETQ. V gave up 3 bases and J gave up 5 bases; unmatched junction bases: 7. As DNA, the CDR3 is TGCGCCAGCAGCTCGGGACAGCCTTCGGAGACCCAGTACTTC. It is translated as CASSSGQPSETQYF.

This clonotype occurred many times. The chain employs TRBV4-2 and TRBJ1-4; a weak D match, TRBD1 (5 bases). This CDR3 has 15 residues. The V and J ends lost 0 bases and 5 bases respectively, with 10 bases between them. The germline CDR1 and CDR2 sequences are LGHNA and YNFKEQ. The CDR3 loop reads CASSQENRLNEKLFF. DNA for the CDR3: TGTGCCAGCAGCCAAGAGAACAGGTTGAATGAAAAACTGTTTTTT.

This clonotype showed up many times. The chain couples TRBV20-1 to TRBJ1-6; D might be TRBD1 (6 bases). CDR1 and CDR2 (germline): DFQATT, SNEGSKA (reference sequence). Trimming pared 6 bases from V and 9 bases from J, leaving 12 bases between. This CDR3 region has 12 residues. The CDR3 DNA reads as TGCAGTGCCCAACCGGGGGCTTCACCCCTCCACTTT. This translates into CSAQPGASPLHF.

Concerning this clonotype itself: This likely stems from a read error, as it lies one base from a far larger clone. The V and J genes are TRBV10-3 and TRBJ1-1, with D uncertain. The germline CDR1 and CDR2 sequences are ENHRY and SYGVKD. The CDR3 loop spans 13 amino acids. CDR3 in DNA: TGTGCCAGCAGTGAAAGGGAGAAAACTGAAGCTTTCTTT. Encoded protein: CASSEREKTEAFF.